This TCR beta chain is drawn from a study of T cells in Graves' hyperthyroidism and ophthalmopathy. Study outcomes and limitations: Most thyroid-expanded clonotypes above 0.001 were also found in blood. The authors' 13 V-J model separated ophthalmopathy from stable hyperthyroidism.

Germline CDR1 is LNHDA and CDR2 is SQIVND (reference sequence). The CDR3 runs 13 residues. The ends were cut back, 6 bases at V and 0 bases at J, with 8 bases in the middle. This clonotype was recorded at least ten times. Its target is not known. TCR beta CDR3 regions were amplified from RNA transcripts. Researchers ran a first-round RT-PCR on the TCR CDR3 using the HTBI primer set. A single record per CDR3 protein comes from TCRdb applying MiXCR to the multiplex PCR reads. Among about 500,000 distinct CDR3 sequences listed, around 50% were seen once. Clinical symptoms, serum thyroxine and TRAb, thyroid ultrasound and orbital computed tomography were used for the diagnoses.

The source is an adult woman with Graves' disease, either hyperthyroidism or ophthalmopathy (not recorded which). Sequencing was performed on peripheral blood or thyroid tissue (not recorded which). The chain recombines TRBV19 with TRBJ1-2, with a possible D match to TRBD1 (6 bases). CDR3 coding DNA: TGTGCCAGTAGAGGACAGTCTAACTATGGCTACACCTTC. This gives the protein CASRGQSNYGYTF.